This TCR beta chain was recorded in a study of cytomegalovirus exposure and HLA in healthy donors. The primer mix had 60 Vbeta and 13 Jbeta primers. TCRdb's table, derived via immunoSEQ multiplex PCR, lists solely in-frame clones and lacks some. The data include around 150,000 clones; the top ten clones carry roughly 2.6%. The CDR3 has 17 residues. V dropped 0 bases and J dropped 0 bases, with 14 bases sitting between them. Germline loops: CDR1 SGHVS, CDR2 FNYEAQ. V usage is TRBV7-6 and J usage is TRBJ1-1; TRBD1 might be the D (5 bases). This sequence was found in a man aged 35-49 years in good health and CMV-seronegative. Sequenced: PBMCs. Here the CDR3 DNA reads TGTGCCAGCAGCTTAGCAATACAGGCCGCCATGAACACTGAAGCTTTCTTT. It yields the protein CASSLAIQAAMNTEAFF.